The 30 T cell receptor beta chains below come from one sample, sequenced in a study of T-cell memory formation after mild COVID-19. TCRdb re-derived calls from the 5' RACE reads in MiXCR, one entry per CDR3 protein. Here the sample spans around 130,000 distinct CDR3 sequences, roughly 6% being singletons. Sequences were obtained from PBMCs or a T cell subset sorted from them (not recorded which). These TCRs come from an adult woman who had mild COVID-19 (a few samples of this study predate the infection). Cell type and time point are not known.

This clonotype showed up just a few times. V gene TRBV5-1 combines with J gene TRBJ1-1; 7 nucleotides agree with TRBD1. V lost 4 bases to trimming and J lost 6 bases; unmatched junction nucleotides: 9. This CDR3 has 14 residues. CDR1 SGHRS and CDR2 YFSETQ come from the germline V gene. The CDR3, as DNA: TGCGCCAGCAGCCCCGGACAGGCCCACGCTGAAGCTTTCTTT. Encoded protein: CASSPGQAHAEAFF.

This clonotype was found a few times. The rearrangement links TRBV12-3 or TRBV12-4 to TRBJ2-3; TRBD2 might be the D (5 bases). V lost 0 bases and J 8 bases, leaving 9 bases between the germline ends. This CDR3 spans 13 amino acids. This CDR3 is CASSLARARTQYF. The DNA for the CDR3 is TGTGCCAGCAGTTTAGCGCGGGCCCGTACGCAGTATTTT.

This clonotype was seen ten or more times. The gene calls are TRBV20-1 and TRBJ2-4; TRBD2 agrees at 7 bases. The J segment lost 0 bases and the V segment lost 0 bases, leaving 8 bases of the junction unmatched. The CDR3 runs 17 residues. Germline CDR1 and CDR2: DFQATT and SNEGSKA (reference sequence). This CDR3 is CSARDPLRGVAKNIQYF. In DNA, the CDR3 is TGCAGTGCTAGAGATCCCCTACGGGGGGTAGCCAAAAACATTCAGTACTTC.

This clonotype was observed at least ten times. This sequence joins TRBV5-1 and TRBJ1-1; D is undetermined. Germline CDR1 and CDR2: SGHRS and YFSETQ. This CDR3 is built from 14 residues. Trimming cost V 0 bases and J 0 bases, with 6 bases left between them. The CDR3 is CASSLVGVNTEAFF. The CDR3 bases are TGCGCCAGCAGCTTGGTCGGGGTGAACACTGAAGCTTTCTTT.

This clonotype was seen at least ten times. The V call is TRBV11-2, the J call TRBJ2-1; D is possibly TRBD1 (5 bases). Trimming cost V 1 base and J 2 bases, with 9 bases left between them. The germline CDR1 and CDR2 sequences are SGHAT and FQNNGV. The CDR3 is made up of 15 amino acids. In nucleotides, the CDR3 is TGTGCCAGCAGCTTAGGGCGGACACCCTACAATGAGCAGTTCTTC. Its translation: CASSLGRTPYNEQFF.

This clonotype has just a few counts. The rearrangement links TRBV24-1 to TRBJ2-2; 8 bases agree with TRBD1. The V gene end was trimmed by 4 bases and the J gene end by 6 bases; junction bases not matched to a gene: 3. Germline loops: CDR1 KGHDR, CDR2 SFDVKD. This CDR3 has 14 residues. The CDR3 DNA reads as TGTGCCACCAGTGACCAACAGGGGGCCGGGGAGCTGTTTTTT. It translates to CATSDQQGAGELFF.

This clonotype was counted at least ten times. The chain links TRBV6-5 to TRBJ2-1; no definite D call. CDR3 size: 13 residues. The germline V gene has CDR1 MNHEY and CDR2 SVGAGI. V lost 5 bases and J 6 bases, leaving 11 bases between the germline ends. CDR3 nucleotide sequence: TGTGCCAGCAGTAGGGAAGTAGGCAATGAGCAGTTCTTC. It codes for CASSREVGNEQFF.

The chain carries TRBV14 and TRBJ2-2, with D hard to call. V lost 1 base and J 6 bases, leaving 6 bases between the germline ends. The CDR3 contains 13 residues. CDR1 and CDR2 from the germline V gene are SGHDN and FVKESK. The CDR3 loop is CASSQVLSGELFF. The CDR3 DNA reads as TGTGCCAGCAGCCAAGTATTGTCCGGGGAGCTGTTTTTT.

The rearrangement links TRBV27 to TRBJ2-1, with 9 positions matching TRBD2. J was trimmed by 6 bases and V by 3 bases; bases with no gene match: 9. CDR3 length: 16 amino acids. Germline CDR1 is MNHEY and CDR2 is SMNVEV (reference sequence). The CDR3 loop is CASSFPMTSGLNEQFF. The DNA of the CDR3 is TGTGCCAGCAGTTTCCCAATGACTAGCGGCCTCAATGAGCAGTTCTTC.

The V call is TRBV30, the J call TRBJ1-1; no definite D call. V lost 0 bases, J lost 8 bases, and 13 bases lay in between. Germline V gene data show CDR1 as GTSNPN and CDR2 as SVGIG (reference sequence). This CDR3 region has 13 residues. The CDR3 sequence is CAWSVQEASEAFF. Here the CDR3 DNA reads TGTGCCTGGAGTGTACAAGAGGCTTCAGAAGCTTTCTTT.

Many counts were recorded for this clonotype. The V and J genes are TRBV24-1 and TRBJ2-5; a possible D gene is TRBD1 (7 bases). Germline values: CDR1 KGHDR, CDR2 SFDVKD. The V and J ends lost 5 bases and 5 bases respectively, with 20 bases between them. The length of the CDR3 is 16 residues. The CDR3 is CATSAMGSGGIETQYF. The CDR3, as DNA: TGTGCCACCAGTGCCATGGGGTCAGGGGGGATCGAGACCCAGTACTTC.

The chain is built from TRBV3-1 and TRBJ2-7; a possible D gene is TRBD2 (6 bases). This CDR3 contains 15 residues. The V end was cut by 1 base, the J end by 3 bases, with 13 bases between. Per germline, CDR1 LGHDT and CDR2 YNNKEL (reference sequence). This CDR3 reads CASSQVGGDRYEQYF. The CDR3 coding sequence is TGTGCCAGCAGCCAAGTTGGCGGGGATCGCTACGAGCAGTACTTC.

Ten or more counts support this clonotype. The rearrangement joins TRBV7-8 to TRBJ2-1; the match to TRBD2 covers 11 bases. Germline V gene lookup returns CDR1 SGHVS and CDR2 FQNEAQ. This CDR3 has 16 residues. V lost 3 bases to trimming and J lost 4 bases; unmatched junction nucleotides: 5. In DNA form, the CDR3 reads TGTGCCAGCAGCTTTTATAGCGGGGGGGGATACAATGAGCAGTTCTTC. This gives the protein CASSFYSGGGYNEQFF.

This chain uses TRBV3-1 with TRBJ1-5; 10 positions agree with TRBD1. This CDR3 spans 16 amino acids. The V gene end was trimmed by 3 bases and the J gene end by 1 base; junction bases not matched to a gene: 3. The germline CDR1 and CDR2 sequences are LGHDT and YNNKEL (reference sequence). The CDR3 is CASSHGTGDSNQPQHF. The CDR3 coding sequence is TGTGCCAGCAGCCACGGGACAGGGGACAGCAATCAGCCCCAGCATTTT. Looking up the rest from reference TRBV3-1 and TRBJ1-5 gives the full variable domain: DTAVSQTPKYLVTQMGNDKSIKCEQNLGHDTMYWYKQDSKKFLKIMFSYNNKELIINETVPNRFSPKSPDKAHLNLHINSLELGDSAVYFCASSHGTGDSNQPQHFGDGTRLSIL.

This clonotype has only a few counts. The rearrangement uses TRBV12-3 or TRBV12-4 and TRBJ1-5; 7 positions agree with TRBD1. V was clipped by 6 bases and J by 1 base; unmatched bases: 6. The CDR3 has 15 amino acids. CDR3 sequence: CASSRQGTSNQPQHF. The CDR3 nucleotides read TGTGCCAGCAGCCGACAGGGTACGAGCAATCAGCCCCAGCATTTT.

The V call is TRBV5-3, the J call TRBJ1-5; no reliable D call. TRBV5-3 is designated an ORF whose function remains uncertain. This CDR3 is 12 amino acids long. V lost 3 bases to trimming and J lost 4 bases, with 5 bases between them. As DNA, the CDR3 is TGTGCCAGAAGCTGCCCAAATCAGCCCCAGCATTTT. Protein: CARSCPNQPQHF.

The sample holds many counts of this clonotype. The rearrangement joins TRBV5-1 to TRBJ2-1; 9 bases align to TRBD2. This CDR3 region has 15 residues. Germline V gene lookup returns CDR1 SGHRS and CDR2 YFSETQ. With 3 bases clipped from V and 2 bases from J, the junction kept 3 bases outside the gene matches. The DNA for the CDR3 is TGCGCCAGCAGCTCGGCGGGGGGGCCCTACAATGAGCAGTTCTTC. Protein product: CASSSAGGPYNEQFF.

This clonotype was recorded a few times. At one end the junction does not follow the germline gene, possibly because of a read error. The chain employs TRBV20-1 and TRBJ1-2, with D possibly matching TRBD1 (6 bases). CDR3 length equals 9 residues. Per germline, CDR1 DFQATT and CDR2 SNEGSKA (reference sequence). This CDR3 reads CSARAGEAF. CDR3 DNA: TGCAGTGCTAGAGCAGGGGAGGCCTTC.

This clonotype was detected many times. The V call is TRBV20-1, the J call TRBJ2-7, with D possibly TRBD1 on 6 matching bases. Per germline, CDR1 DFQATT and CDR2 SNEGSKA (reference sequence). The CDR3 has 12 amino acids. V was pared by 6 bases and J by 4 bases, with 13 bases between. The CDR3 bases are TGCAGTGCCCCGGACAGTTTATACGAGCAGTACTTC. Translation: CSAPDSLYEQYF.

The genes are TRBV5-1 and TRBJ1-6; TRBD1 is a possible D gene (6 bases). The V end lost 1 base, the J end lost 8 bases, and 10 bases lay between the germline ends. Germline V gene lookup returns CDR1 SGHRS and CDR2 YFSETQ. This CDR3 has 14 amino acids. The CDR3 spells CASSLPGADSPLHF. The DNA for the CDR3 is TGCGCCAGCAGCTTGCCGGGGGCTGATTCACCCCTCCACTTT.

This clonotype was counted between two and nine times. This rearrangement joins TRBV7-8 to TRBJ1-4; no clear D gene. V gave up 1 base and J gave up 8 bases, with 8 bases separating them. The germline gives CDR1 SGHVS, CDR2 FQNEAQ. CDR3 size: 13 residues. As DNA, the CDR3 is TGTGCCAGCAGCTTAGGAACGAGAGAAAAACTGTTTTTT. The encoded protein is CASSLGTREKLFF.

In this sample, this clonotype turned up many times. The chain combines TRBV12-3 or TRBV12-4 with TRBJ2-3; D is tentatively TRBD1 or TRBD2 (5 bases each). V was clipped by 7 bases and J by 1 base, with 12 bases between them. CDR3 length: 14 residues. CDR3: CASKRGLGTDTQYF. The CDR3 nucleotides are TGTGCCAGCAAGAGGGGATTAGGCACAGATACGCAGTATTTT.

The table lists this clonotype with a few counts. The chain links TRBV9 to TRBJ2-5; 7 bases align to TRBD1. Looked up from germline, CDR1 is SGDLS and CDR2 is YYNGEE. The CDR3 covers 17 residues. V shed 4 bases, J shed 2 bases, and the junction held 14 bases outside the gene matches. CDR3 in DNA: TGTGCCAGCAGCCCTCCCAGGACAGGAACCTCTCAAGAGACCCAGTACTTC. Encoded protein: CASSPPRTGTSQETQYF.

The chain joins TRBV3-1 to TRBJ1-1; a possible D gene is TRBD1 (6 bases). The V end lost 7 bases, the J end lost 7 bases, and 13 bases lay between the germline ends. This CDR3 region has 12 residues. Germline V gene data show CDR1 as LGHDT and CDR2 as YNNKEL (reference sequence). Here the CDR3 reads CASTIGGLEAFF. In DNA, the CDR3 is TGTGCCAGCACTATTGGGGGCCTTGAAGCTTTCTTT.

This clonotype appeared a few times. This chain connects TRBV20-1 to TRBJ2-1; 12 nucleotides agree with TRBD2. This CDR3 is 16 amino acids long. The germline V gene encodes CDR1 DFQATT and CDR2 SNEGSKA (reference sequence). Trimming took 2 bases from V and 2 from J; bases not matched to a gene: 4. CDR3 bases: TGCAGTGCTAGAAGCCTAGCGGGGGGGACCTACAATGAGCAGTTCTTC. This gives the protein CSARSLAGGTYNEQFF.

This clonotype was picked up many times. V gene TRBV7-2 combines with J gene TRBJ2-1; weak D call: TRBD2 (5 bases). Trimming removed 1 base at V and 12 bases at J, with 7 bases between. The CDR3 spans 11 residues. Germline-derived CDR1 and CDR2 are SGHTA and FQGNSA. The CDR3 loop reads CASSLDLAQFF. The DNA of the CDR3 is TGTGCCAGCAGCTTAGATCTAGCGCAGTTCTTC.

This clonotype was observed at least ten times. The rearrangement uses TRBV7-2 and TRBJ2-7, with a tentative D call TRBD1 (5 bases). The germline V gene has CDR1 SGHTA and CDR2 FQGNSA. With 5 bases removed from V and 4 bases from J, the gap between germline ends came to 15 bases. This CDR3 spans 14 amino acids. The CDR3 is CASSLGQGWYEQYF. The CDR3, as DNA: TGTGCCAGCAGCCTCGGGCAGGGTTGGTACGAGCAGTACTTC.

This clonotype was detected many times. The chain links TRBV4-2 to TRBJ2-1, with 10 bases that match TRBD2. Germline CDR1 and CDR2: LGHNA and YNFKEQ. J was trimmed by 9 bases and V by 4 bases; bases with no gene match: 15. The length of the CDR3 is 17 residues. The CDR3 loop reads CASSPKRSGLASSEQFF. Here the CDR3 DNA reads TGTGCCAGCAGCCCGAAAAGGTCGGGACTAGCGAGCTCTGAGCAGTTCTTC.

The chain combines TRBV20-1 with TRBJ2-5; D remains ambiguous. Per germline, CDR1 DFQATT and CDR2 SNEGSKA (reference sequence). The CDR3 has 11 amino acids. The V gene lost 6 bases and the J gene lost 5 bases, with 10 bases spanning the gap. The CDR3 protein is CSAPARETQYF. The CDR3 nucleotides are TGCAGTGCCCCCGCGCGGGAGACCCAGTACTTC.

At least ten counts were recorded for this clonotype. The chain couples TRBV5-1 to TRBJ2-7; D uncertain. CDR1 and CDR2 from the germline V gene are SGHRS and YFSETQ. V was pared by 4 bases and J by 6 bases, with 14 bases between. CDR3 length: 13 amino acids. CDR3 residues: CASSPSFSGEQYF. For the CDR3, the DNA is TGCGCCAGCAGCCCATCCTTCTCGGGCGAGCAGTACTTC.